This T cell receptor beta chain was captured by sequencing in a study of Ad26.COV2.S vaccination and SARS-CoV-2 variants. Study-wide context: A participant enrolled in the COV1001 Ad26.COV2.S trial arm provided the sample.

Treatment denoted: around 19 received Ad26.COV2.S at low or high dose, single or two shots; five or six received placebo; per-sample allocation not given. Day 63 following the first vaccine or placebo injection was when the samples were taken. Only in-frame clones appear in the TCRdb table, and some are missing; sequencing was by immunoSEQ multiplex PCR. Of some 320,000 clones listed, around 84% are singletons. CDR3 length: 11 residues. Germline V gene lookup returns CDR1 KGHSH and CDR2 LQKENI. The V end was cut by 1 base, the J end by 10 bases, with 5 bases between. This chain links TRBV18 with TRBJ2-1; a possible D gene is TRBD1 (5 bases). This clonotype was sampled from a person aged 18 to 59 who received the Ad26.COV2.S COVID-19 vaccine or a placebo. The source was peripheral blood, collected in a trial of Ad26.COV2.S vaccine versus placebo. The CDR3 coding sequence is TGTGCCAGCTCACCACGGACAGAGCAGTTCTTC. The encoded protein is CASSPRTEQFF.